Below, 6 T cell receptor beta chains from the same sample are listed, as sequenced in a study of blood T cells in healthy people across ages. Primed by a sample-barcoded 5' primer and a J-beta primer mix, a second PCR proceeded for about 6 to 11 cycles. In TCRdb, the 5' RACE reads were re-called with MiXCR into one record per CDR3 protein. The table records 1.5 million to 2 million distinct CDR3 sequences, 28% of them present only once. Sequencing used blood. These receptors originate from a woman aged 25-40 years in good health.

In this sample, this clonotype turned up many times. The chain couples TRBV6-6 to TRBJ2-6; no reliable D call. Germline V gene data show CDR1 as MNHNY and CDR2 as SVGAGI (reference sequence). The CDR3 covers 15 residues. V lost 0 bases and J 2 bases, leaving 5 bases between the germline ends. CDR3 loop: CASSYSSPGANVLTF. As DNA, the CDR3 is TGTGCCAGCAGTTACTCGAGTCCTGGGGCCAACGTCCTGACTTTC.

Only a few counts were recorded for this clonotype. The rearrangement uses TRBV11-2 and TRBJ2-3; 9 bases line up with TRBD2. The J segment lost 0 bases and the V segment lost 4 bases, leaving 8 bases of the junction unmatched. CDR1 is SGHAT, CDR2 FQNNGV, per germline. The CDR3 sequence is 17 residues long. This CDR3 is CASSSRWLAGSTDTQYF. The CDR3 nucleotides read TGTGCCAGCAGCTCAAGGTGGCTAGCGGGGAGCACAGATACGCAGTATTTT.

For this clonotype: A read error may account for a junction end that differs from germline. The CDR3 reads CASGLATSGGAYEQYF. The CDR3 DNA sequence: TGTGCCAGCGGCTTAGCTACTAGCGGGGGGGCCTACGAGCAGTACTTC. The chain joins TRBV7-2 to TRBJ2-7; 13 nucleotides agree with TRBD2. CDR1 and CDR2 (germline): SGHTA, FQGNSA. The CDR3 spans 16 residues.

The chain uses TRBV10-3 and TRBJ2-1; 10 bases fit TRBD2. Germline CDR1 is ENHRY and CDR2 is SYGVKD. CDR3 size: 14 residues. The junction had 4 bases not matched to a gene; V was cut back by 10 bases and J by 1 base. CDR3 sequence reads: CATASGSSYNEQFF. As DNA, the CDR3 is TGTGCCACGGCTAGCGGGAGTTCCTACAATGAGCAGTTCTTC.

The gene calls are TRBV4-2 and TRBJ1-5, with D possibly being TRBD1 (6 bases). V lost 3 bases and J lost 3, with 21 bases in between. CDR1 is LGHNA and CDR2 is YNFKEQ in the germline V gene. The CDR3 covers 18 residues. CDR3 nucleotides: TGTGCCAGCAGCCAGGCGATAGGACAGCTCAGGAACAATCAGCCCCAGCATTTT. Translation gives CASSQAIGQLRNNQPQHF.

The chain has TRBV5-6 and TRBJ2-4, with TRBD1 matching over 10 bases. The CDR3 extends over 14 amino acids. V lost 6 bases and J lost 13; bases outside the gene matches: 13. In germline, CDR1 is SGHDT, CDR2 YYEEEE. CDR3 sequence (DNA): TGTGCCAGCACCGTGACAGGGGGCCTAGGGGAGCAGTACTTC. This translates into CASTVTGGLGEQYF.